Below, 20 T cell receptor beta chains from the same sample are listed, as sequenced in a study of blood T cell repertoires in COVID-19. Some clones are missing from TCRdb's copy, which holds only in-frame ones; the method was immunoSEQ multiplex PCR. The repertoire holds approximately 90,000 clones, with around 87% as singletons. Specimen: peripheral blood. These receptors all stem from a human donor with acute or convalescent COVID-19. The donor label of this sample is uncertain.

This clone was counted only a few times. This chain uses TRBV6-2 or TRBV6-3 with TRBJ2-4, with TRBD1 matching 7 bases. The CDR3 spans 17 residues. V shed 2 bases, J shed 0 bases, and the junction held 7 bases outside the gene matches. Germline CDR1 and CDR2: MNHEY and SVGEGT. The CDR3 here is CASSYPARGIAKNIQYF. CDR3 coding DNA: TGTGCCAGCAGTTACCCGGCCAGGGGGATAGCCAAAAACATTCAGTACTTC.

CDR3 in DNA: TGTGCCAGCAGCTTTCAGGGCTACGAGCAGTACTTC. Protein: CASSFQGYEQYF. The chain joins TRBV7-6 to TRBJ2-7, with a weak D call TRBD1 (5 bases). The CDR3 runs 12 residues. V was pared by 3 bases and J by 3 bases, with 6 bases between. The V gene's germline CDR1 is SGHVS and CDR2 FNYEAQ.

This chain connects TRBV10-3 to TRBJ1-4, with D possibly being TRBD1 (6 bases). This CDR3 region has 15 residues. In germline, CDR1 is ENHRY, CDR2 SYGVKD. V was pared by 6 bases and J by 4 bases, with 15 bases between. CDR3 sequence reads: CAISATGHINEKLFF. CDR3 coding DNA: TGTGCCATCAGCGCGACGGGACACATTAATGAAAAACTGTTTTTT.

The chain has TRBV15 and TRBJ1-1; D perhaps matches TRBD1 (5 bases). Germline V gene lookup returns CDR1 LNHNV and CDR2 YYDKDF (reference sequence). The CDR3 is 15 residues long. Trimming took 3 bases from V and 0 from J, leaving 11 bases between them. The CDR3 region is CATSRESRVNTEAFF. CDR3 nucleotide sequence: TGTGCCACCAGCAGGGAGAGCAGGGTGAACACTGAAGCTTTCTTT.

There are a few counts of this clone. V is TRBV7-5 and J is TRBJ1-2; the table's D call, TRBD1, was not checked against the DNA. TRBV7-5 is marked as a pseudogene. The CDR3 loop spans 18 amino acids. In nucleotides, the CDR3 is TGTGCCAGAAGCTTAGGGGGGGACAGGGGGCCGAGGAACTATGGCTACACCTTC. Protein product: CARSLGGDRGPRNYGYTF.

In its sample, this clone was seen once. The V call is TRBV18, the J call TRBJ2-1, with unresolved D. Trimming removed 5 bases at V and 4 bases at J, with 9 bases between. This CDR3 spans 13 amino acids. Germline V gene data show CDR1 as KGHSH and CDR2 as LQKENI. CDR3 DNA: TGTGCCAGCTCAACGACACTGTACAATGAGCAGTTCTTC. It specifies CASSTTLYNEQFF.

The rearrangement links TRBV25-1 to TRBJ1-2, with TRBD1 as a possible D gene (6 bases). V lost 0 bases to trimming and J lost 8 bases, with 13 bases between them. The CDR3 sequence is 14 residues long. The germline V gene encodes CDR1 MGHDK and CDR2 SYGVNS. The CDR3 here is CASSEYPGEDGYTF. Here the CDR3 DNA reads TGTGCCAGCAGTGAATATCCAGGGGAAGACGGCTACACCTTC.

This clone was seen only once. The chain uses TRBV2 and TRBJ1-1; D might be TRBD1 (6 bases). CDR3 length: 14 residues. Deletions cut 8 bases from V and 4 bases from J, with 17 bases between. Germline V gives CDR1 SNHLY, CDR2 FYNNEI. DNA for the CDR3: TGTGCCAGCGGTCCTTTAAGGGGGGGCACTGAAGCTTTCTTT. Translating it yields CASGPLRGGTEAFF.

The V call is TRBV11-2, the J call TRBJ2-5, with D possibly TRBD2 on 5 matching bases. V dropped 3 bases and J dropped 6 bases, with 8 bases sitting between them. Germline CDR1 SGHAT, CDR2 FQNNGV. The CDR3 runs to 12 residues. The CDR3 loop is CASSFPGKTQYF. The CDR3 DNA reads TGTGCCAGCAGCTTCCCGGGGAAGACCCAGTACTTC.

The gene calls are TRBV19 and TRBJ2-1; TRBD2 aligns across 9 bases. J was trimmed by 9 bases and V by 0 bases; bases with no gene match: 6. The length of the CDR3 is 15 residues. Germline CDR1 reads LNHDA; CDR2 reads SQIVND (reference sequence). The CDR3 nucleotides are TGTGCCAGTAGTATAGACGGCGGGGGGGCGATTGAGCAGTTCTTC. Translating it yields CASSIDGGGAIEQFF. Looking up the rest from reference TRBV19 and TRBJ2-1 gives the full variable domain: DGGITQSPKYLFRKEGQNVTLSCEQNLNHDAMYWYRQDPGQGLRLIYYSQIVNDFQKGDIAEGYSVSREKKESFPLTVTSAQKNPTAFYLCASSIDGGGAIEQFFGPGTRLTVL.

The CDR3 DNA is TGTGCCAGCATCCGACAGGGGAAAGGCGGATGGACAGGTGAAGCTTTCTTT. Translation: CASIRQGKGGWTGEAFF. The rearrangement uses TRBV5-6 and TRBJ1-1; 8 positions match TRBD1. Trimming cost V 6 bases and J 7 bases; bases outside gene matches: 20. The CDR3 sequence is 17 residues long. Per germline, CDR1 SGHDT and CDR2 YYEEEE.

The sample holds a few counts of this clone. V is TRBV4-1 and J is TRBJ1-1, with a possible D match to TRBD1 (6 bases). The CDR3 consists of 16 residues. Deletions cut 0 bases from V and 4 bases from J, with 15 bases between. Germline V gene sequence: CDR1 MGHRA, CDR2 YSYEKL. The CDR3 DNA is TGCGCCAGCAGCCAAGACTCCAGGGGTATAGGCACTGAAGCTTTCTTT. It yields the protein CASSQDSRGIGTEAFF.

This clone was recorded a few times. The rearrangement uses TRBV2 and TRBJ2-1, with D possibly being TRBD1 (5 bases). The germline gives CDR1 SNHLY, CDR2 FYNNEI. CDR3 length equals 13 residues. V was trimmed by 8 bases and J by 6 bases, leaving 14 bases between them. The CDR3 reads CASRRAYLNEQFF. The CDR3 region has the DNA TGTGCCAGCCGCAGGGCTTATCTCAATGAGCAGTTCTTC.

This chain uses TRBV11-2 with TRBJ2-2; D remains ambiguous. Trimming took 1 base from V and 1 from J, leaving 4 bases between them. Per the germline V gene, CDR1 is SGHAT and CDR2 is FQNNGV. This CDR3 has 14 residues. This chain's CDR3 is CASSLAGNTGELFF. CDR3 DNA sequence: TGTGCCAGCAGCTTAGCGGGGAACACCGGGGAGCTGTTTTTT.

This clone showed up just once. The chain recombines TRBV6-5 with TRBJ1-6, with D tentatively TRBD1 (5 bases). The CDR3 runs 15 residues. CDR1 is MNHEY, CDR2 SVGAGI, per germline. Trimming left V 6 bases short and J 8 bases short, with 17 bases between. CDR3 bases: TGTGCCAGCAGGCCTGCGGGGGAGTGGTATTCACCCCTCCACTTT. Translation gives CASRPAGEWYSPLHF.

This chain uses TRBV11-3 with TRBJ2-7; 11 positions agree with TRBD2. With V trimmed by 1 base and J by 4 bases, 6 bases remained unmatched. Germline CDR1 SGHNT, CDR2 YENEEA. The CDR3 contains 16 residues. The CDR3 region is CASSLGDPSGGYEQYF. CDR3 in DNA: TGTGCCAGCAGCTTAGGGGACCCTAGCGGGGGGTACGAGCAGTACTTC.

The gene calls are TRBV7-9 and TRBJ2-2; perhaps TRBD2 as D (6 bases). Germline assignment: CDR1 SEHNR and CDR2 FQNEAQ (reference sequence). This CDR3 has 15 amino acids. With 5 bases removed from V and 1 base from J, the gap between germline ends came to 11 bases. The CDR3: CASSPARGNTGELFF. The CDR3 nucleotides are TGTGCCAGCAGCCCAGCGCGGGGGAACACCGGGGAGCTGTTTTTT.

This chain uses TRBV4-1 with TRBJ1-4; 9 bases are a match to TRBD1. Germline CDR1 MGHRA, CDR2 YSYEKL. This CDR3 spans 15 amino acids. J gave up 6 bases and V 2 bases, and 4 bases lay outside the gene matches. In nucleotides, the CDR3 is TGCGCCAGCAGCCAAATGGGACAGGGCCATGAAAAACTGTTTTTT. Translated: CASSQMGQGHEKLFF.

This clone was seen a few times. The gene calls are TRBV4-1 and TRBJ2-5, with D maybe TRBD2 (5 bases). This CDR3 region has 17 residues. V shed 1 base and J shed 3 bases, with 18 bases lying between them. Germline V gives CDR1 MGHRA, CDR2 YSYEKL. CDR3: CASSQGTESGFKETQYF. The CDR3 DNA is TGCGCCAGCAGCCAAGGGACCGAGTCGGGGTTCAAAGAGACCCAGTACTTC.

This chain connects TRBV6-5 to TRBJ1-4; D is perhaps TRBD1 (6 bases). The CDR3 consists of 15 residues. The V gene lost 6 bases and the J gene lost 3 bases, with 14 bases spanning the gap. Germline CDR1 is MNHEY and CDR2 is SVGAGI. As DNA, the CDR3 is TGTGCCAGCAGAACTCTAGGGGGGGCTAATGAAAAACTGTTTTTT. Its protein is CASRTLGGANEKLFF.